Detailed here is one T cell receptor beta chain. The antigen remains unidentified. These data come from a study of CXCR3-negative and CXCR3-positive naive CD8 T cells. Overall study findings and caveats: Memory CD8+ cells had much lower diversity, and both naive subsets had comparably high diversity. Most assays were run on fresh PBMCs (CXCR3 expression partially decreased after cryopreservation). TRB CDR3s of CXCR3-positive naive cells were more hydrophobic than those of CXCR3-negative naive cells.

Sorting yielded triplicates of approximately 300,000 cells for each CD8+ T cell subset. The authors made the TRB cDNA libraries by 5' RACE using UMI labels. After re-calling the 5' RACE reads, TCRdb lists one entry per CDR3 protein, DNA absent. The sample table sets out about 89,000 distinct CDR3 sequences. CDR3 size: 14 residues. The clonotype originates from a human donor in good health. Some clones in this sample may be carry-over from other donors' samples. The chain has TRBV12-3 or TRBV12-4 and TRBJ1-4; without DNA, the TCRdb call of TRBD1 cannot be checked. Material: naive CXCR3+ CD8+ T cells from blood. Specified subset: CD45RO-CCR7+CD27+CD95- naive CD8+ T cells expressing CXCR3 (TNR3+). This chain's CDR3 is CASSSPGANEKLFF.